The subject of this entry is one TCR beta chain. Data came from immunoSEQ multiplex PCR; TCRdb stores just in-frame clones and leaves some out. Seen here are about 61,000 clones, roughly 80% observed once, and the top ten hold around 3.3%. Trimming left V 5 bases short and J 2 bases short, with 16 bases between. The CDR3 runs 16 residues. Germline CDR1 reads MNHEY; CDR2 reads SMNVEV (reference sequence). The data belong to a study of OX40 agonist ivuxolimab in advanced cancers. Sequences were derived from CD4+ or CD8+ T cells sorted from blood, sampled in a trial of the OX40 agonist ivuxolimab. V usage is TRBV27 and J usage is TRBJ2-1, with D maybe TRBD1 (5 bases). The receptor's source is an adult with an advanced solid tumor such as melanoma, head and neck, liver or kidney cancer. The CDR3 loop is CASSKKIQVPYNEQFF. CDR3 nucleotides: TGTGCCAGCAGTAAAAAGATACAGGTCCCCTACAATGAGCAGTTCTTC.